The 11 T cell receptor beta chains below all came from one sample that was sequenced in a study of shared clonotypes between healthy human individuals. The method was immunoSEQ multiplex PCR; TCRdb's version includes in-frame clones alone and lacks a portion of them. The table includes nearly 750,000 clones, roughly two thirds detected once. Material for sequencing was memory CD4+ T cells sorted from blood. Indicated subset: CD45RA-negative fraction. The source is a woman in her 30s in good health.

This clone showed up many times. The chain has TRBV25-1 and TRBJ2-3; 15 nucleotides line up with TRBD2. This CDR3 has 16 residues. Germline CDR1 is MGHDK and CDR2 is SYGVNS. The V segment lost 3 bases and the J segment 3 bases; nucleotides outside the gene matches: 1. This CDR3 is CASSDGLAGGTDTQYF. CDR3 DNA: TGTGCCAGCAGTGACGGACTAGCGGGAGGGACAGATACGCAGTATTTT.

V gene TRBV27 combines with J gene TRBJ2-6; D gene unclear. The CDR3 has 13 residues. Trimming shortened V by 6 bases and J by 6 bases, and 9 bases separated the two germline ends. Looked up from germline, CDR1 is MNHEY and CDR2 is SMNVEV (reference sequence). CDR3: CASRLLEANVLTF. In nucleotides, the CDR3 is TGTGCCAGCAGACTTTTGGAGGCCAACGTCCTGACTTTC.

This clone was detected only once. J is TRBJ1-1 and V is TRBV10-3, with 7 bases aligning to TRBD1. The CDR3 has 16 residues. From germline, CDR1 is ENHRY and CDR2 SYGVKD. V shed 10 bases and J 1 base; nucleotides not matched to a gene: 15. CDR3 nucleotide sequence: TGTGCCACCAGGGGGGGAAACAGGGGTCGGAACACTGAAGCTTTCTTT. Translated: CATRGGNRGRNTEAFF.

This chain connects TRBV5-4 to TRBJ2-6; D is undetermined. V lost 4 bases, J lost 4 bases, and 9 bases lay in between. The germline CDR1 and CDR2 sequences are SGHNT and YYREEE (reference sequence). CDR3 length equals 14 residues. CDR3 DNA: TGTGCCAGCAGCCGGTACACCGGGGCCAACGTCCTGACTTTC. It is translated as CASSRYTGANVLTF.

This clone was recorded at least ten times. The chain carries TRBV23-1 and TRBJ2-7, with 8 bases fitting TRBD1. TRBV23-1 is placed among ORFs of uncertain function. The V gene end was trimmed by 2 bases and the J gene end by 6 bases; junction bases not matched to a gene: 12. This CDR3 region has 16 residues. CDR3 sequence: CASSQDPGQDESEQYF. The CDR3 DNA sequence: TGCGCCAGCAGTCAAGATCCGGGACAGGATGAAAGCGAGCAGTACTTC.

This clone appeared a few times. CDR3: CASRRLRRLAWTDTQYF. The CDR3 DNA reads as TGTGCCAGCAGGAGGTTAAGAAGGTTAGCGTGGACAGATACGCAGTATTTT. The chain employs TRBV21-1 and TRBJ2-3; the D call of TRBD2 is as the table states it, not checked on the DNA. TRBV21-1 is an annotated pseudogene. This CDR3 spans 17 amino acids.

CDR3 nucleotide sequence: TGCGCCAGCAGCTTACCCACGACTAGACAGAATGAGCAGTTCTTC. Translating gives CASSLPTTRQNEQFF. The chain links TRBV5-1 to TRBJ2-1, with a weak D call TRBD2 (6 bases). Trimming took 2 bases from V and 7 from J, leaving 16 bases between them. The CDR3 spans 15 residues. Germline V gene sequence: CDR1 SGHRS, CDR2 YFSETQ.

Points on this clone: An end of the junction does not agree with germline; a read error may underlie this. This CDR3 reads CASSGRTGKLVF. Here the CDR3 DNA reads TGTGCCAGCAGTGGGAGGACAGGGAAGTTAGTCTTC. This chain connects TRBV27 to TRBJ2-1; 8 bases are a match to TRBD1. Germline V gene sequence: CDR1 MNHEY, CDR2 SMNVEV (reference sequence). The CDR3 loop spans 12 amino acids.

V and J are TRBV5-1 and TRBJ1-4; TRBD1 matches 9 bases. Germline V gene lookup returns CDR1 SGHRS and CDR2 YFSETQ. This CDR3 has 15 amino acids. V dropped 1 base and J dropped 11; count of bases not matched to a gene: 9. The CDR3, as DNA: TGCGCCAGCAGCTTGAATCCGGGACAGGGTGGGAAACTGTTTTTT. It is translated as CASSLNPGQGGKLFF.

This clone was recorded many times. This chain links TRBV5-1 with TRBJ2-2; D not resolved. V was pared by 5 bases and J by 5 bases, with 10 bases between. The germline CDR1 and CDR2 sequences are SGHRS and YFSETQ. CDR3 length: 13 residues. The CDR3 spells CASSQIATGELFF. CDR3 in DNA: TGCGCCAGCAGTCAAATAGCAACCGGGGAGCTGTTTTTT. The full variable domain, with the rest looked up from reference TRBV5-1 and TRBJ2-2, is KAGVTQTPRYLIKTRGQQVTLSCSPISGHRSVSWYQQTPGQGLQFLFEYFSETQRNKGNFPGRFSGRQFSNSRSEMNVSTLELGDSALYLCASSQIATGELFFGEGSRLTVL.

This rearrangement joins TRBV27 to TRBJ2-1; 11 bases fit TRBD2. Per germline, CDR1 MNHEY and CDR2 SMNVEV (reference sequence). After removal of 10 bases from V and 3 bases from J, the junction contained 8 bases not matched to a gene. This CDR3 region has 15 residues. CDR3 in DNA: TGTGCCATCGCTAAGGGACTAGCGGACTACAATGAGCAGTTCTTC. As protein: CAIAKGLADYNEQFF.